This T cell receptor (beta chain) was captured in a study of cytomegalovirus exposure and HLA in healthy donors. About this clone itself: What it binds is not known.

Study outcomes and limitations: Overall, roughly 150 TCR beta chains were annotated as cytomegalovirus-associated.

Measured with immunoSEQ multiplex PCR; TCRdb has only the in-frame clones, and not every one. The table includes about 170,000 clones, 87% detected once. Sequenced sample: PBMCs. The TCR was taken from a woman in her 30s in good health and CMV-seronegative.

The CDR3 region is CTSRQQRGNTDTQYF. The DNA for the CDR3 is TGCACCAGCAGACAACAGCGGGGAAACACAGATACGCAGTATTTT. The chain recombines TRBV1 with TRBJ2-3; TRBD2 is the table's D call, not checked against the DNA. TRBV1 is marked as a pseudogene. The CDR3 loop spans 15 amino acids.